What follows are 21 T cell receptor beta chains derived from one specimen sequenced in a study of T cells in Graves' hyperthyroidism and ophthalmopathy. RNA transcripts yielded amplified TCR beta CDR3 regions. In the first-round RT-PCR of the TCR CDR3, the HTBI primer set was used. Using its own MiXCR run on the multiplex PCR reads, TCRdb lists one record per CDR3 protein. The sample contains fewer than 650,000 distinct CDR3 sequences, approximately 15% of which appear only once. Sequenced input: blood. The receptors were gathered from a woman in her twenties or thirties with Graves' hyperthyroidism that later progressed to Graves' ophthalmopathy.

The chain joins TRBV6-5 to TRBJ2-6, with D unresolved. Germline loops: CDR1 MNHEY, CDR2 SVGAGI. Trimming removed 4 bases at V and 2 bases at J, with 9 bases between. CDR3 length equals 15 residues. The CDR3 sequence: CASSSDGAGANVLTF. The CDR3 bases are TGTGCCAGCAGTTCCGACGGAGCTGGGGCCAACGTCCTGACTTTC.

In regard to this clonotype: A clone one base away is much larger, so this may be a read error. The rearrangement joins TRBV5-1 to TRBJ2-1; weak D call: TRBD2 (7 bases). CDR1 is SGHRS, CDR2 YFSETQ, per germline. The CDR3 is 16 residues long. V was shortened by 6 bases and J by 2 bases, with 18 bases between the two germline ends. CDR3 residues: CASNTGGPGAYNEQFF. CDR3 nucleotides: TGCGCCAGCAACACCGGGGGGCCGGGGGCCTACAATGAGCAGTTCTTC.

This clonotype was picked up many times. CDR3 sequence: CASSSSTFSNQPQHF. Written as DNA, the CDR3 is TGTGCCAGCAGTTCGAGTACTTTTAGCAATCAGCCCCAGCATTTT. The chain carries TRBV12-3 or TRBV12-4 and TRBJ1-5; D is ambiguous. The CDR3 totals 15 residues. V was cut by 4 bases and J by 0 bases, with 10 bases left in between.

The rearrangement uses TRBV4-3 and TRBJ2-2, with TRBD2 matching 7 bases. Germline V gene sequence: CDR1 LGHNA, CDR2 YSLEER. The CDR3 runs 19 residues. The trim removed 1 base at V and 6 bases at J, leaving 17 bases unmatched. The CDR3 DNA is TGCGCCAGCAGCCAAGGTCTAGCGGAGTCGGGTTACGGGTCCGGGGAGCTGTTTTTT. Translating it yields CASSQGLAESGYGSGELFF.

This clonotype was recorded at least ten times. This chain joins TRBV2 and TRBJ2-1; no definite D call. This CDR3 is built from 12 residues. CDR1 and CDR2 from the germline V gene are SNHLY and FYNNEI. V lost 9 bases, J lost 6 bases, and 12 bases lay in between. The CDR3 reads CARRTPPNEQFF. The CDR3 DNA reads TGTGCCAGAAGGACGCCGCCCAATGAGCAGTTCTTC.

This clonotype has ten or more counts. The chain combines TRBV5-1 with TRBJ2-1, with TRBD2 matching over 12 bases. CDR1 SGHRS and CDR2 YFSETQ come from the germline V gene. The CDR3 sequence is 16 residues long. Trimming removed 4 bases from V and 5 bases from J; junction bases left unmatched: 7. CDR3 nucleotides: TGCGCCAGCAGCATACGACTAGCGGGAGAGAACAATGAGCAGTTCTTC. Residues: CASSIRLAGENNEQFF.

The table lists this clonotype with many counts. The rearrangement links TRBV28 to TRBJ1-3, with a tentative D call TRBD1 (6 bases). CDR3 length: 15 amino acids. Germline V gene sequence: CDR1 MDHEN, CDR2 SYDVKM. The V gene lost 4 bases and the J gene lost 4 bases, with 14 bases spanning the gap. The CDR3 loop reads CASSSSGTQGNTIYF. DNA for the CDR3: TGTGCCAGCAGTTCGTCCGGGACACAAGGAAACACCATATATTTT.

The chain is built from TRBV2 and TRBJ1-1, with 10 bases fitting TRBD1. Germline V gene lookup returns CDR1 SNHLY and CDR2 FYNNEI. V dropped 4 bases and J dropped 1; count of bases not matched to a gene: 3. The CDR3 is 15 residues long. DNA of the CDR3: TGTGCCAGCAGTGGGACAGGGGGGGGGAACACTGAAGCTTTCTTT. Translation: CASSGTGGGNTEAFF.

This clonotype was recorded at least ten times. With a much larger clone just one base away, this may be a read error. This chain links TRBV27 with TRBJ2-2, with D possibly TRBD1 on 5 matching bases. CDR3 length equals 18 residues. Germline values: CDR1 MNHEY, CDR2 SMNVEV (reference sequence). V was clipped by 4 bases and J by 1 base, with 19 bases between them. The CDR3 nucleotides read TGTGCCAGCAGTTCCTGGGGCAGGACCCACTTGAACACCGGGGAGCTGTTTTTT. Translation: CASSSWGRTHLNTGELFF.

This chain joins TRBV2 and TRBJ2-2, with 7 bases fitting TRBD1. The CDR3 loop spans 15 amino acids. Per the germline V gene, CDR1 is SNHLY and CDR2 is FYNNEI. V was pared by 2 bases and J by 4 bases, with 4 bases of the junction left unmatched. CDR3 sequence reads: CASSEQQGSTGELFF. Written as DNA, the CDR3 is TGTGCCAGCAGTGAACAACAGGGGAGCACCGGGGAGCTGTTTTTT.

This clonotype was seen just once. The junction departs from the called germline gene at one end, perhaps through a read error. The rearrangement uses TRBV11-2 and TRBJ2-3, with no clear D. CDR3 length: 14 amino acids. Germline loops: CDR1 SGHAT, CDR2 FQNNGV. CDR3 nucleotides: TGTGCCAGCAGCTTGAGAGGCCTCACAGATGCGCAGTATTTT. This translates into CASSLRGLTDAQYF.

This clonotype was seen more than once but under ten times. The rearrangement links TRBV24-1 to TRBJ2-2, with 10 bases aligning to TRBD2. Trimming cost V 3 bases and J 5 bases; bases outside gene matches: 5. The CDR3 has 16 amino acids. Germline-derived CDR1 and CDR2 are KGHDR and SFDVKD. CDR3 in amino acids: CATSDLLAGETGELFF. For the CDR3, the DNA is TGTGCCACCAGTGATCTCCTAGCGGGAGAAACCGGGGAGCTGTTTTTT.

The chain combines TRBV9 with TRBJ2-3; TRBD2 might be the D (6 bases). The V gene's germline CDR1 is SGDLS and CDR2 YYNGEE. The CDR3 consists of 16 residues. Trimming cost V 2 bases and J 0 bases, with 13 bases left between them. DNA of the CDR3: TGTGCCAGCAGCGTGGTGGGGGGATCTAGCACAGATACGCAGTATTTT. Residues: CASSVVGGSSTDTQYF.

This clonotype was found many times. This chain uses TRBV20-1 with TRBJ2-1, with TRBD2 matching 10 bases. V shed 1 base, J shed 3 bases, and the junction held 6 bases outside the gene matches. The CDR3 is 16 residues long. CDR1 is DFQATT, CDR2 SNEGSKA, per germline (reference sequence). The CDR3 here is CSARASSGGFYNEQFF. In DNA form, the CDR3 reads TGCAGTGCTAGAGCCTCTAGCGGGGGCTTCTACAATGAGCAGTTCTTC.

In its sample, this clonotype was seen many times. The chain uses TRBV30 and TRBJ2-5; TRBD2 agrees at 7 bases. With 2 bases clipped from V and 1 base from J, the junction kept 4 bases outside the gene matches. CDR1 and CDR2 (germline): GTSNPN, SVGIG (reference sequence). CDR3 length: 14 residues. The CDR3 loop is CAWSILAGQETQYF. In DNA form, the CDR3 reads TGTGCCTGGAGTATTTTAGCGGGCCAAGAGACCCAGTACTTC.

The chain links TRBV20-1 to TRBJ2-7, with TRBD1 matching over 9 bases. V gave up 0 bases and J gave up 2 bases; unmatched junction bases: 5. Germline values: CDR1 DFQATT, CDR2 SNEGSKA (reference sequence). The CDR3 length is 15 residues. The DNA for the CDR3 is TGCAGTGCTAGAGACGCACAGGGGGCGACCTACGAGCAGTACTTC. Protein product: CSARDAQGATYEQYF.

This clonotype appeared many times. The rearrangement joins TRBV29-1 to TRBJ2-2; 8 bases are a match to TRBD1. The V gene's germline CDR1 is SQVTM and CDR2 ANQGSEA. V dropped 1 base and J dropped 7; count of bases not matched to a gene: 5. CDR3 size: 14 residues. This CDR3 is CSVEVRGPLGELFF. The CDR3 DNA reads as TGCAGCGTTGAAGTCAGGGGGCCCCTCGGGGAGCTGTTTTTT.

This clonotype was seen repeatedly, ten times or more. The CDR3 reads CASSPRDRDTEAFF. The CDR3 DNA is TGTGCCAGCTCACCACGAGACAGGGACACTGAAGCTTTCTTT. This rearrangement joins TRBV18 to TRBJ1-1; 7 nucleotides agree with TRBD1. Losses at the gene ends were 1 base for V and 3 bases for J; bases not matched to a gene: 2. CDR1 and CDR2 (germline): KGHSH, LQKENI. CDR3 length equals 14 residues.

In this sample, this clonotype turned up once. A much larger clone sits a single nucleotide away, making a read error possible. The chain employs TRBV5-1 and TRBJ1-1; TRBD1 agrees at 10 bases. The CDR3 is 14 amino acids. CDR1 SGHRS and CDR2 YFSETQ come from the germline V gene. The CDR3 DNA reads TGCGCCTGCAGCACTTGGACAGGGGGTGATGAAGCTTTCTTT. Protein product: CACSTWTGGDEAFF.

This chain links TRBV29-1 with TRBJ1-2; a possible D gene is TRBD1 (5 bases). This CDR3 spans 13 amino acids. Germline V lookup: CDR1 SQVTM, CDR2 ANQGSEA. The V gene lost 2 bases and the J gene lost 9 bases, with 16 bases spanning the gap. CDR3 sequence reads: CSVEWRGFESYTF. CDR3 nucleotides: TGCAGCGTTGAATGGCGGGGGTTTGAGAGCTACACCTTC. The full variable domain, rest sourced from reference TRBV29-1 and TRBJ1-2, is SAVISQKPSRDICQRGTSLTIQCQVDSQVTMMFWYRQQPGQSLTLIATANQGSEATYESGFVIDKFPISRPNLTFSTLTVSNMSPEDSSIYLCSVEWRGFESYTFGSGTRLTVV.

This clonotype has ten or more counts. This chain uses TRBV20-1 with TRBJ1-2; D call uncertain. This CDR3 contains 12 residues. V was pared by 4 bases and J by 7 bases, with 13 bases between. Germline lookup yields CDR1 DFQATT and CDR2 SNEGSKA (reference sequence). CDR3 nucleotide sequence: TGCAGTGCTACGGGTTCTGCTGGTGGCTACACCTTC. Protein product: CSATGSAGGYTF.